This TCR beta chain was profiled in a study of T cell responses to AZD1222 COVID-19 vaccine. Study findings and constraints: Spike-specific TCR depth and breadth grew after two AZD1222 doses. Baseline antibody screening turned up just 6 or 7 seropositive AZD1222 recipients. Vaccine-associated CD4 TCRs ranged over spike, dominating at 160-218 and 743-854.

The CDR3 consists of 13 residues. The V gene lost 6 bases and the J gene lost 11 bases, with 19 bases spanning the gap. Repertoires were generated with immunoSEQ multiplex PCR, while TCRdb's copy carries only in-frame clones and drops some. The sample has more than 100,000 clones; about 90% are singletons. A note on this clone: Its antigen is still unknown.

The sample consisted of peripheral blood, taken on day 0 of AZD1222 vaccination. The chain recombines TRBV12-3 or TRBV12-4 with TRBJ1-1; D is ambiguous. The sequence derives from an adult in good health. The DNA of the CDR3 is TGTGCCAGCAGCATCCTATCCCCACGATTTGCTTTCTTT. It codes for CASSILSPRFAFF.